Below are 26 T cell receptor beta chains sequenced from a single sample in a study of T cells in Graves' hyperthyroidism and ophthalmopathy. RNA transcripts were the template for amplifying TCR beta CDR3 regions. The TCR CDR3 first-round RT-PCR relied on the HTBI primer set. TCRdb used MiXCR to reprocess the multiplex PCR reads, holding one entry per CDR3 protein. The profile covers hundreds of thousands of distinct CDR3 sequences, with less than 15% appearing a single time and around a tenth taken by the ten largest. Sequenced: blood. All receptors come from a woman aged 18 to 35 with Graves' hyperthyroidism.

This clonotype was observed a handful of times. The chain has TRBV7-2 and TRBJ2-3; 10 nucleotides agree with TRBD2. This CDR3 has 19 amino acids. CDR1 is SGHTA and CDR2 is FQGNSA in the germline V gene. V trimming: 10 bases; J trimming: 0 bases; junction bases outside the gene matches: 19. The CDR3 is CATSQTGLAGVGSTDTQYF. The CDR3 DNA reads TGTGCCACCTCCCAGACCGGGCTAGCGGGGGTGGGAAGCACAGATACGCAGTATTTT.

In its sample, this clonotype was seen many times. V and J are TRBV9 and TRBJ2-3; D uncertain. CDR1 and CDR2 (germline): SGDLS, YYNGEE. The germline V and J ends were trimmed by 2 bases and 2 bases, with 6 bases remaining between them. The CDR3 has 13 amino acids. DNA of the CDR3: TGTGCCAGCAGCGTCGATAACACAGATACGCAGTATTTT. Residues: CASSVDNTDTQYF.

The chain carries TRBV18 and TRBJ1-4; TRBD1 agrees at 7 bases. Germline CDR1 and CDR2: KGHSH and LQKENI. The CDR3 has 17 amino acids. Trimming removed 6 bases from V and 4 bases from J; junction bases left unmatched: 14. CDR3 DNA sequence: TGTGCCAGCTCCCAGGGAGAAGGGGGCCACGGTAATGAAAAACTGTTTTTT. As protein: CASSQGEGGHGNEKLFF.

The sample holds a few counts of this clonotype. The CDR3 coding sequence is TGTGCCAGTAGTATATTGGACAGAACGAATGAAAAACTGTTTTTT. It encodes CASSILDRTNEKLFF. The chain joins TRBV19 to TRBJ1-4; weak D call: TRBD1 (6 bases). The CDR3 spans 15 residues. Trimming pared 2 bases from V and 5 bases from J, leaving 12 bases between. The germline V gene encodes CDR1 LNHDA and CDR2 SQIVND (reference sequence).

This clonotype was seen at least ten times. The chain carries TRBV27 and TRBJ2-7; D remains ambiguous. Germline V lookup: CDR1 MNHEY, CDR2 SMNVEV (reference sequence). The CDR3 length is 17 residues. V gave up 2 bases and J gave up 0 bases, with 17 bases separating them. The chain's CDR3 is CASSLRPRVGDSYEQYF. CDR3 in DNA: TGTGCCAGCAGTTTACGCCCGCGAGTTGGGGACTCCTACGAGCAGTACTTC.

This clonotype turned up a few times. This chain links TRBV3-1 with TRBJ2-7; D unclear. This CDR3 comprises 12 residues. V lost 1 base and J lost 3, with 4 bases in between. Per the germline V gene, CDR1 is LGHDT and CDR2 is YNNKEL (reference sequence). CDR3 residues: CASSQVLYEQYF. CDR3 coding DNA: TGTGCCAGCAGCCAAGTACTCTACGAGCAGTACTTC.

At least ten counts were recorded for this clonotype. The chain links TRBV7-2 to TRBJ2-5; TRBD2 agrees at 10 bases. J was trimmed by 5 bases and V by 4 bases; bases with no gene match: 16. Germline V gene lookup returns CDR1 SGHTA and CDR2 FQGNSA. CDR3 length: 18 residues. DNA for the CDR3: TGTGCCAGCAGCTCCCCTTGGGGGAGCGGGAGGGAATATGAGACCCAGTACTTC. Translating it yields CASSSPWGSGREYETQYF.

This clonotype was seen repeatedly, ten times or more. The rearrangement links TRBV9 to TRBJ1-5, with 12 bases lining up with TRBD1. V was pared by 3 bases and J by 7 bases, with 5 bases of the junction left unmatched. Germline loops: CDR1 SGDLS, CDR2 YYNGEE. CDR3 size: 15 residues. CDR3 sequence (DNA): TGTGCCAGCAGCGCCGGGACAGGGGGCTTCCAGCCCCAGCATTTT. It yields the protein CASSAGTGGFQPQHF.

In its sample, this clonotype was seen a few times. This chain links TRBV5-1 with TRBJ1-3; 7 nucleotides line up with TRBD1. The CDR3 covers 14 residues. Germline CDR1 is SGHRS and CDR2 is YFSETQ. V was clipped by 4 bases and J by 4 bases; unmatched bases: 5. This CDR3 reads CASSDRTGGNTIYF. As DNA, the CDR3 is TGCGCCAGCAGCGACAGGACAGGCGGAAACACCATATATTTT.

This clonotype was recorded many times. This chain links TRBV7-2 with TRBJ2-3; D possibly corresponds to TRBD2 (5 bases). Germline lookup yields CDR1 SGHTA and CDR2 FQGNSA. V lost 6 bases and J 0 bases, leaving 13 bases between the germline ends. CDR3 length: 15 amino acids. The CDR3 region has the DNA TGTGCCAGCAGTACTAGATTTTCTAGCACAGATACGCAGTATTTT. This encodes CASSTRFSSTDTQYF.

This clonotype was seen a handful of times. CDR3 in DNA: TGCAGTTCCTCAAGGGGATACGGCACTGAAGCTTTCTTT. This sequence encodes CSSSRGYGTEAFF. The V call is TRBV20-1, the J call TRBJ1-1; a weak D match, TRBD1 (5 bases). The CDR3 length is 13 residues. V lost 8 bases and J 4 bases, leaving 17 bases between the germline ends. CDR1 is DFQATT and CDR2 is SNEGSKA in the germline V gene (reference sequence).

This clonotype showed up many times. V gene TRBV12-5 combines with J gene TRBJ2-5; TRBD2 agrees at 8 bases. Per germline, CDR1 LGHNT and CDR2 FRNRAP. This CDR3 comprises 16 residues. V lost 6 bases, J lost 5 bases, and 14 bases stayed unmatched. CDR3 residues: CASGRPERGPGETQYF. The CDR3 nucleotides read TGTGCTAGTGGCCGCCCCGAGCGGGGGCCCGGGGAGACCCAGTACTTC. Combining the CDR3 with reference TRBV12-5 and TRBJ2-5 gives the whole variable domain DARVTQTPRHKVTEMGQEVTMRCQPILGHNTVFWYRQTMMQGLELLAYFRNRAPLDDSGMPKDRFSAEMPDATLATLKIQPSEPRDSAVYFCASGRPERGPGETQYFGPGTRLLVL.

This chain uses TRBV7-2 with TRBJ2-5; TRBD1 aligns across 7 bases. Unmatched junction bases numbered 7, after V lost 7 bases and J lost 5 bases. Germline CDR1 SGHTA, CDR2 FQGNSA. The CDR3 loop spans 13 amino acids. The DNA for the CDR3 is TGTGCCAGCAACCAAGGGGGCCGGGAGACCCAGTACTTC. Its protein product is CASNQGGRETQYF.

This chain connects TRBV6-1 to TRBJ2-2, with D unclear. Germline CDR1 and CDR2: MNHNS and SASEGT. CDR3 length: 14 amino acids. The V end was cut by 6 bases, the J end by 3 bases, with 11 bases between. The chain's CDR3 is CASRPDGDTGELFF. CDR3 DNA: TGTGCCAGCAGGCCCGACGGAGACACCGGGGAGCTGTTTTTT.

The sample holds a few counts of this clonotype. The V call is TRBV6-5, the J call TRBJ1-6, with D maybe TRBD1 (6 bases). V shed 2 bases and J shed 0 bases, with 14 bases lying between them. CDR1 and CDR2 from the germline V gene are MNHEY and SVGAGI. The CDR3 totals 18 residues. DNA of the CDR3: TGTGCCAGCAGTTACCGTGGACAGACGAGCTCCTATAATTCACCCCTCCACTTT. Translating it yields CASSYRGQTSSYNSPLHF.

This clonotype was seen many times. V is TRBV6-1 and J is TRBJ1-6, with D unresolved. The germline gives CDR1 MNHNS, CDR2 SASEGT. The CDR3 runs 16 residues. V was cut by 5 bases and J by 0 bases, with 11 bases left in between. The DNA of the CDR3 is TGTGCCAGCAGTCAAACCCGGAGCTCCTATAATTCACCCCTCCACTTT. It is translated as CASSQTRSSYNSPLHF.

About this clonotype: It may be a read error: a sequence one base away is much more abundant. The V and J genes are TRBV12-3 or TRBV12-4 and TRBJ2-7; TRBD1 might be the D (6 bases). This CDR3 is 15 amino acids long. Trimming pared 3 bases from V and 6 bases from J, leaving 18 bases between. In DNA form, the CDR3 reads TGTGCCAGCAGTTTCCAGGACAGCGGAAGTTCCGAGCAGTACTTC. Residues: CASSFQDSGSSEQYF.

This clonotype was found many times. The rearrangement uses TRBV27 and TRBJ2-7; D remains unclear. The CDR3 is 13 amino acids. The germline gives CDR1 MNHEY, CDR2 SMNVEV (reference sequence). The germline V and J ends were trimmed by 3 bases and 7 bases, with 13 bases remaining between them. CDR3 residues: CASSFRETREQYF. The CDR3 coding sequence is TGTGCCAGCAGTTTCCGTGAGACGAGGGAGCAGTACTTC.

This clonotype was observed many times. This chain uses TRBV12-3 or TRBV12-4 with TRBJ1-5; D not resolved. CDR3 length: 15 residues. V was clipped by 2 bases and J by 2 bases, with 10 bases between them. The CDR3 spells CASSLQVFGNQPQHF. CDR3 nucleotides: TGTGCCAGCAGTTTACAGGTGTTCGGCAATCAGCCCCAGCATTTT.

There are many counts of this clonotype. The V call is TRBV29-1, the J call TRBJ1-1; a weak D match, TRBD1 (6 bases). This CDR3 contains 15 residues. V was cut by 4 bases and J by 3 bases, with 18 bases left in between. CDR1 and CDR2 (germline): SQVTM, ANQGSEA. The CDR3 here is CSVVGVGGPDTEAFF. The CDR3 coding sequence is TGCAGCGTTGTGGGTGTGGGGGGCCCGGACACTGAAGCTTTCTTT.

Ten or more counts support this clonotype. CDR3 amino acids: CASSLVGEAAGETQYF. CDR3 nucleotide sequence: TGCGCCAGCAGCTTGGTGGGGGAAGCCGCAGGGGAGACCCAGTACTTC. The gene calls are TRBV5-1 and TRBJ2-5, with D perhaps TRBD1 or TRBD2 (5 bases each). Germline V gene lookup returns CDR1 SGHRS and CDR2 YFSETQ. V was cut by 0 bases and J by 5 bases, with 17 bases left in between. This CDR3 spans 16 amino acids.

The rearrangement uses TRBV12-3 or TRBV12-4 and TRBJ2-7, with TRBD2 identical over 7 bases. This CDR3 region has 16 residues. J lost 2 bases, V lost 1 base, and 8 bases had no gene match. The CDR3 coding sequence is TGTGCCAGCAGTTTAGGTTCGTGGCTAGCGGCCTACGAGCAGTACTTC. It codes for CASSLGSWLAAYEQYF.

The CDR3 region is CASSPGQGEGEQFF. The CDR3, as DNA: TGTGCCAGCAGCCCCGGACAGGGCGAGGGTGAGCAGTTCTTC. V gene TRBV4-2 combines with J gene TRBJ2-1, with TRBD1 matching over 8 bases. CDR1 is LGHNA, CDR2 YNFKEQ, per germline. J gave up 9 bases and V 4 bases, and 8 bases lay outside the gene matches. The CDR3 is made up of 14 amino acids.

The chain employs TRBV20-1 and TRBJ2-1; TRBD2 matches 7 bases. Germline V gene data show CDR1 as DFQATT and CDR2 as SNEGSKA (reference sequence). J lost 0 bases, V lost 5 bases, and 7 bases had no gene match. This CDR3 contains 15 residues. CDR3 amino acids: CSAGREQSSYNEQFF. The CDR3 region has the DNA TGCAGTGCTGGGAGGGAACAGAGCTCCTACAATGAGCAGTTCTTC.

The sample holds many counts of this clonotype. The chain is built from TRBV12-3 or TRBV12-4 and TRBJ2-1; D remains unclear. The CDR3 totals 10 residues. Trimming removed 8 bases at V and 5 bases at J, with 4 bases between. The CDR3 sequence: CASGDNEQFF. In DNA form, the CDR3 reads TGTGCCAGCGGCGACAATGAGCAGTTCTTC.

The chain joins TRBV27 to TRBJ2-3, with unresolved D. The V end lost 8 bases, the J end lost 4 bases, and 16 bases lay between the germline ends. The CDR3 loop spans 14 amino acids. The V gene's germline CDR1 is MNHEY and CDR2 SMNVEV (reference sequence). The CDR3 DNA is TGTGCCAGCCGCCCCGGCATTCTAGCAGATACGCAGTATTTT. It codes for CASRPGILADTQYF.